Presented here are 22 T cell receptor beta chains from one specimen sequenced in a study of T-cell reconstitution after alpha-beta-depleted transplantation in children. Unique molecular identifiers tagged the TCRbeta library. One entry per CDR3 protein results from TCRdb running MiXCR on the PCR reads. The profile covers about 540,000 distinct CDR3 sequences, with about 18% appearing a single time and roughly 3.3% taken by the ten largest. The sample consisted of PBMCs from the stem cell graft donor, taken from the stem cell graft. The receptors originated from a human donor who donated a stem cell graft to a child with acute lymphoblastic leukemia.

This clonotype has ten or more counts. This chain links TRBV7-9 with TRBJ2-1, with D maybe TRBD1 (6 bases). This CDR3 comprises 14 residues. CDR1 is SEHNR and CDR2 is FQNEAQ in the germline V gene (reference sequence). Trimming removed 2 bases from V and 9 bases from J, with 14 bases in between. Here the CDR3 DNA reads TGTGCCAGCAGCTTACTTGGGACACGGAGTGAGCAGTTCTTC. Its protein product is CASSLLGTRSEQFF.

V gene TRBV20-1 combines with J gene TRBJ2-7; 10 bases map to TRBD1. Trimming removed 3 bases from V and 6 bases from J; junction bases left unmatched: 14. Germline CDR1 is DFQATT and CDR2 is SNEGSKA (reference sequence). CDR3 length: 16 amino acids. CDR3 residues: CSASPLTGTGAVEQYF. The CDR3 DNA is TGCAGTGCTAGCCCTTTGACCGGGACAGGGGCGGTCGAGCAGTACTTC.

The V and J genes are TRBV12-3 or TRBV12-4 and TRBJ2-7; 14 nucleotides match TRBD2. Trimming cost V 10 bases and J 2 bases; bases outside gene matches: 13. The CDR3 covers 17 residues. Here the CDR3 DNA reads TGTGCCACCAGCCGGGGACTAGCGGGAGCCGGCGCCTACGAGCAGTACTTC. This codes for CATSRGLAGAGAYEQYF.

The chain carries TRBV9 and TRBJ2-1; 7 bases map to TRBD2. Trimming took 0 bases from V and 7 from J; bases not matched to a gene: 7. The CDR3 has 15 residues. The V gene's germline CDR1 is SGDLS and CDR2 YYNGEE. Here the CDR3 DNA reads TGTGCCAGCAGCGTAGAGCGCGGGAGAAGGAATGAGCAGTTCTTC. Translating gives CASSVERGRRNEQFF.

The chain joins TRBV5-1 to TRBJ1-3, with a weak D call TRBD1 (6 bases). V dropped 1 base and J dropped 0 bases, with 11 bases sitting between them. This CDR3 is 16 amino acids long. In germline, CDR1 is SGHRS, CDR2 YFSETQ. This CDR3 is CASSLTTGFSGNTIYF. The CDR3 nucleotides read TGCGCCAGCAGCTTGACCACAGGGTTCTCTGGAAACACCATATATTTT.

The table lists this clonotype with a few counts. The V call is TRBV5-6, the J call TRBJ2-2; D is ambiguous. The CDR3 is made up of 15 amino acids. Between the trimmed V and J ends, which lost 0 bases and 0 bases, there was a span of 6 bases. The germline V gene encodes CDR1 SGHDT and CDR2 YYEEEE. CDR3 nucleotides: TGTGCCAGCAGCTTGGGCTCCACGAACACCGGGGAGCTGTTTTTT. This encodes CASSLGSTNTGELFF.

This clonotype has only a few counts. The chain links TRBV5-1 to TRBJ2-7; 9 bases are a match to TRBD2. This CDR3 is built from 15 residues. Trimming cost V 4 bases and J 2 bases; bases outside gene matches: 7. Germline CDR1 and CDR2: SGHRS and YFSETQ. The CDR3 coding sequence is TGCGCCAGCAGCCCGTTTAGCGGGAGAACCTACGAGCAGTACTTC. It encodes CASSPFSGRTYEQYF.

The CDR3 coding sequence is TGCAGTGCTAGAGATTCCCGACGGGGGGGAGGGATCGGTTCACCCCTCCACTTT. It codes for CSARDSRRGGGIGSPLHF. This chain uses TRBV20-1 with TRBJ1-6; possible D gene TRBD1, 5 bases. This CDR3 region has 18 residues. Trimming removed 0 bases at V and 9 bases at J, with 24 bases between. Germline CDR1 reads DFQATT; CDR2 reads SNEGSKA (reference sequence).

This CDR3 is CASSLEGYTF. CDR3 DNA: TGTGCCAGCAGCTTAGAGGGCTACACCTTC. This chain joins TRBV11-2 and TRBJ1-2, with D uncertain. The CDR3 sequence is 10 residues long. Per the germline V gene, CDR1 is SGHAT and CDR2 is FQNNGV. V dropped 0 bases and J dropped 8 bases, with 1 base sitting between them.

This clonotype showed up just a few times. The chain uses TRBV5-8 and TRBJ1-1; D unresolved. CDR1 and CDR2 (germline): SGHTS, YDEGEE. Deletions cut 6 bases from V and 5 bases from J, with 14 bases between. CDR3 length: 13 residues. CDR3 in DNA: TGTGCCAGCATCCCCTATGGGAAAACTGAAGCTTTCTTT. Translation gives CASIPYGKTEAFF. Filled out from reference TRBV5-8 and TRBJ1-1, the complete variable domain reads EAGVTQSPTHLIKTRGQQATLRCSPISGHTSVYWYQQALGLGLQFLLWYDEGEERNRGNFPPRFSGRQFPNYSSELNVNALELEDSALYLCASIPYGKTEAFFGQGTRLTVV.

V gene TRBV25-1 combines with J gene TRBJ2-7; the match to TRBD1 covers 7 bases. The CDR3 is made up of 16 amino acids. Germline CDR1 is MGHDK and CDR2 is SYGVNS. Trimming at V came to 4 bases and at J to 3 bases, leaving 12 bases not matched to a gene. CDR3 DNA sequence: TGTGCCAGCAGTGCCCCAGGGGGTTATCTCGGCTACGAGCAGTACTTC. This sequence encodes CASSAPGGYLGYEQYF.

This clonotype was found a few times. The V gene is TRBV30, the J gene TRBJ2-7; 10 nucleotides match TRBD2. The CDR3 loop spans 12 amino acids. The germline gives CDR1 GTSNPN, CDR2 SVGIG (reference sequence). V shed 5 bases and J 3 bases; nucleotides not matched to a gene: 1. The CDR3 region is CAWSSGSYEQYF. The CDR3 DNA is TGTGCCTGGTCTAGCGGGAGCTACGAGCAGTACTTC.

The genes are TRBV11-2 and TRBJ2-7, with D perhaps TRBD1 (6 bases). V was shortened by 5 bases and J by 2 bases, with 10 bases between the two germline ends. Germline CDR1 is SGHAT and CDR2 is FQNNGV. The CDR3 spans 13 residues. The CDR3 is CASSGRGAYEQYF. CDR3 coding DNA: TGTGCCAGCAGCGGCAGGGGTGCCTACGAGCAGTACTTC.

This chain joins TRBV29-1 and TRBJ2-7, with 15 bases that match TRBD2. The trim removed 6 bases at V and 4 bases at J, leaving 4 bases unmatched. The CDR3 is 14 residues long. Germline CDR1 SQVTM, CDR2 ANQGSEA. The CDR3 sequence is CSVPGLAGGYEQYF. Here the CDR3 DNA reads TGCAGCGTGCCGGGACTAGCGGGAGGTTACGAGCAGTACTTC.

This clonotype was observed a few times. The chain is built from TRBV12-3 or TRBV12-4 and TRBJ2-1, with TRBD2 as a possible D gene (5 bases). The V end lost 6 bases, the J end lost 3 bases, and 12 bases lay between the germline ends. There are 14 residues in the CDR3. CDR3 loop: CASSRPGYYNEQFF. The CDR3, as DNA: TGTGCCAGCAGCCGTCCGGGATACTACAATGAGCAGTTCTTC.

The chain recombines TRBV5-1 with TRBJ2-5, with 8 bases fitting TRBD1. The CDR3 length is 17 residues. Germline V gene sequence: CDR1 SGHRS, CDR2 YFSETQ. V lost 0 bases and J lost 0; bases outside the gene matches: 7. The CDR3 DNA is TGCGCCAGCAGCTTGGGTCAGGGGGCGCGGAACCAAGAGACCCAGTACTTC. The encoded protein is CASSLGQGARNQETQYF.

This clonotype was recorded a few times. The V call is TRBV7-2, the J call TRBJ2-5; no clear D gene. The length of the CDR3 is 13 residues. The germline CDR1 and CDR2 sequences are SGHTA and FQGNSA. The ends were cut back, 6 bases at V and 4 bases at J, with 12 bases in the middle. CDR3 nucleotide sequence: TGTGCCAGCAGTAACTACCCCGGAGAGACCCAGTACTTC. Its protein product is CASSNYPGETQYF.

This clonotype appeared a few times. The rearrangement uses TRBV4-1 and TRBJ2-5, with D tentatively TRBD2 (6 bases). Trimming left V 2 bases short and J 1 base short, with 17 bases between. CDR1 MGHRA and CDR2 YSYEKL come from the germline V gene. This CDR3 is built from 17 residues. CDR3 in amino acids: CASSQLNSGLTQETQYF. The CDR3 region has the DNA TGCGCCAGCAGCCAACTGAACTCGGGACTCACCCAAGAGACCCAGTACTTC.

This clonotype was observed a few times. The gene calls are TRBV5-1 and TRBJ2-1; TRBD1 or TRBD2 may be the D gene (6 bases each). Trimming left V 7 bases short and J 5 bases short, with 19 bases between. CDR1 SGHRS and CDR2 YFSETQ come from the germline V gene. The CDR3 consists of 15 residues. DNA for the CDR3: TGCGCCAGCCGGGGGCTTCAGGGGTACAACAATGAGCAGTTCTTC. Its translation is CASRGLQGYNNEQFF.

This clonotype was found a few times. V is TRBV5-1 and J is TRBJ1-3, with no clear D. V was pared by 0 bases and J by 0 bases, with 7 bases between. Germline V CDR1 and CDR2: SGHRS, YFSETQ. CDR3 length: 15 amino acids. The CDR3: CASSLESGSGNTIYF. The CDR3 bases are TGCGCCAGCAGCTTGGAATCGGGCTCTGGAAACACCATATATTTT.

This chain uses TRBV5-1 with TRBJ1-1; D is ambiguous. Germline V gives CDR1 SGHRS, CDR2 YFSETQ. V gave up 0 bases and J gave up 1 base, with 13 bases separating them. The CDR3 totals 16 residues. CDR3 in amino acids: CASSLGPSRGNTEAFF. For the CDR3, the DNA is TGCGCCAGCAGCTTGGGGCCCAGCCGGGGGAACACTGAAGCTTTCTTT.

The gene calls are TRBV5-6 and TRBJ2-1; 7 bases are shared with TRBD1. V trimming: 4 bases; J trimming: 1 base; junction bases outside the gene matches: 8. The CDR3 loop spans 16 amino acids. Looked up from germline, CDR1 is SGHDT and CDR2 is YYEEEE. The CDR3: CASSPDRASSYNEQFF. The CDR3 nucleotides read TGTGCCAGCAGCCCTGACAGGGCAAGTTCCTACAATGAGCAGTTCTTC.